The 15 T cell receptor beta chains reported below all come from one sample, sequenced in a study of blood T cell repertoires in COVID-19. TCRdb's copy holds only in-frame clones and misses some; the assay was immunoSEQ multiplex PCR. The data contain around 140,000 clones, about 87% of them singletons. Sequenced input: peripheral blood. The receptor set was obtained from an older man with acute or convalescent COVID-19.

The CDR3 nucleotides are TGTGCCAGCAGTTACCCTCCTTACTACGAGCAGTACTTC. Amino acids: CASSYPPYYEQYF. The rearrangement links TRBV6-5 to TRBJ2-7; no clear D. The CDR3 loop spans 13 amino acids. V gave up 2 bases and J gave up 3 bases, with 8 bases separating them. Germline V gene data show CDR1 as MNHEY and CDR2 as SVGAGI.

This rearrangement joins TRBV5-4 to TRBJ1-1; 10 bases agree with TRBD1. This CDR3 spans 13 amino acids. With V trimmed by 7 bases and J by 4 bases, 4 bases remained unmatched. Germline CDR1 reads SGHNT; CDR2 reads YYREEE (reference sequence). The CDR3 region has the DNA TGTGCCAGCTCAGGACAGGGGGTCACTGAAGCTTTCTTT. Encoded protein: CASSGQGVTEAFF.

The chain couples TRBV5-4 to TRBJ2-1; TRBD2 agrees at 8 bases. CDR3 size: 14 residues. The trim removed 4 bases at V and 6 bases at J, leaving 6 bases unmatched. Germline assignment: CDR1 SGHNT and CDR2 YYREEE (reference sequence). The CDR3 spells CASSTPGGINEQFF. The CDR3 nucleotides read TGTGCCAGCAGCACACCGGGGGGGATCAATGAGCAGTTCTTC.

The V and J genes are TRBV9 and TRBJ2-1; D possibly corresponds to TRBD2 (5 bases). Germline V gene data show CDR1 as SGDLS and CDR2 as YYNGEE. The CDR3 consists of 14 residues. V was shortened by 0 bases and J by 6 bases, with 10 bases between the two germline ends. The CDR3 coding sequence is TGTGCCAGCAGCGTAGCCCCTAGCATCAATGAGCAGTTCTTC. It codes for CASSVAPSINEQFF.

V gene TRBV18 combines with J gene TRBJ1-1; D gene unclear. The V gene lost 3 bases and the J gene lost 1 base, with 3 bases spanning the gap. Germline V gene data show CDR1 as KGHSH and CDR2 as LQKENI. The CDR3 loop spans 12 amino acids. The CDR3 region has the DNA TGTGCCAGCTCACCCCAGAACACTGAAGCTTTCTTT. Translating gives CASSPQNTEAFF.

The CDR3 spells CASGAANEQFF. The CDR3 bases are TGTGCCAGTGGTGCGGCCAATGAGCAGTTCTTC. The chain uses TRBV6-5 and TRBJ2-1, with unresolved D. V lost 9 bases to trimming and J lost 6 bases, with 9 bases between them. The germline gives CDR1 MNHEY, CDR2 SVGAGI. This CDR3 is 11 amino acids long.

The genes are TRBV24-1 and TRBJ2-3, with 13 bases that match TRBD2. The J segment lost 6 bases and the V segment lost 7 bases, leaving 12 bases of the junction unmatched. CDR1 is KGHDR, CDR2 SFDVKD, per germline. The CDR3 length is 17 residues. The CDR3 DNA sequence: TGTGCCACCAGCGAACCGGGACTAGCGGGATTATACGATACGCAGTATTTT. Residues: CATSEPGLAGLYDTQYF.

The rearrangement joins TRBV11-3 to TRBJ2-7, with D perhaps matching TRBD2 (6 bases). Germline assignment: CDR1 SGHNT and CDR2 YENEEA. Trimming removed 5 bases at V and 2 bases at J, with 22 bases between. The CDR3 has 17 residues. The CDR3 loop is CASSPDRFPGTPYEQYF. The CDR3 DNA follows: TGTGCCAGCAGCCCGGACCGATTTCCCGGGACTCCCTACGAGCAGTACTTC.

The chain recombines TRBV10-1 with TRBJ2-7; D not resolved. Trimming cost V 2 bases and J 2 bases, with 7 bases left between them. Germline CDR1 is WNHNN and CDR2 is SYGVQD (reference sequence). The CDR3 consists of 13 residues. This CDR3 is CASSERVTYEQYF. The CDR3 DNA sequence: TGCGCCAGCAGTGAGAGAGTCACCTACGAGCAGTACTTC.

This clone was observed once. The chain links TRBV28 to TRBJ1-6; 9 nucleotides agree with TRBD1. The V segment lost 8 bases and the J segment 5 bases; nucleotides outside the gene matches: 4. Germline CDR1 and CDR2: MDHEN and SYDVKM. The CDR3 is 14 residues long. Written as DNA, the CDR3 is TGTGCCAGCGGAAGGACAGGGGATAATTCACCCCTCCACTTT. Protein sequence: CASGRTGDNSPLHF.

The J gene is TRBJ1-2, the V gene TRBV3-1 (or the pseudogene TRBV3-2); D might be TRBD1 (5 bases). Trimming took 0 bases from V and 8 from J, leaving 7 bases between them. The germline V gene has CDR1 LGHDT and CDR2 YNNKEL (reference sequence). The CDR3 contains 12 residues. As DNA, the CDR3 is TGTGCCAGCAGCCAAGACTACAGGGGCTACACCTTC. Amino acids: CASSQDYRGYTF.

J is TRBJ2-7 and V is TRBV7-9; TRBD2 aligns across 8 bases. There are 18 residues in the CDR3. V lost 1 base and J lost 0; bases outside the gene matches: 11. CDR1 SEHNR and CDR2 FQNEAQ come from the germline V gene (reference sequence). The CDR3: CASSLVDGYGGDSYEQYF. The DNA of the CDR3 is TGTGCCAGCAGCTTAGTGGACGGGTACGGGGGGGACTCCTACGAGCAGTACTTC.

The J gene is TRBJ2-1, the V gene TRBV21-1; TRBD2, the table's D call, was not compared with the DNA. TRBV21-1 is a known pseudogene. The CDR3 extends over 18 amino acids. The CDR3 reads CASSKARERVFSYNEQFF. CDR3 sequence (DNA): TGTGCCAGCAGCAAAGCGCGCGAGCGGGTGTTCTCCTACAATGAGCAGTTCTTC.

The chain has TRBV3-1 (or the pseudogene TRBV3-2) and TRBJ2-3; D is possibly TRBD2 (5 bases). The CDR3 extends over 14 amino acids. Per the germline V gene, CDR1 is LGHDT and CDR2 is YNNKEL (reference sequence). V was shortened by 5 bases and J by 1 base, with 10 bases between the two germline ends. CDR3 residues: CASSFLGGTDTQYF. Here the CDR3 DNA reads TGTGCCAGCAGCTTCCTCGGGGGCACAGATACGCAGTATTTT.

The rearrangement uses TRBV27 and TRBJ2-1; 13 positions match TRBD2. CDR1 and CDR2 (germline): MNHEY, SMNVEV (reference sequence). The V segment lost 3 bases and the J segment 7 bases; nucleotides outside the gene matches: 6. The CDR3 covers 16 residues. CDR3 sequence reads: CASSFPGTSGKNEQFF. CDR3 coding DNA: TGTGCCAGCAGTTTTCCCGGGACTAGCGGGAAAAATGAGCAGTTCTTC.